These 6 T cell receptor beta chains share one sample of origin, sequenced in a study of T cell responses to AZD1222 COVID-19 vaccine. TCRdb keeps only in-frame clones here, not all; method: immunoSEQ multiplex PCR. The table lists around 140,000 clones, roughly 92% of them singletons, with 1.7% in the top ten. The specimen comprised peripheral blood, sampled on day 0 of AZD1222 vaccination. These TCRs come from an adult in good health.

The chain recombines TRBV9 with TRBJ1-1; D not certain. The CDR3 consists of 14 residues. V was clipped by 2 bases and J by 3 bases, with 11 bases between them. Germline V gene sequence: CDR1 SGDLS, CDR2 YYNGEE. CDR3 region: CASSVSGSDTEAFF. Here the CDR3 DNA reads TGTGCCAGCAGCGTGTCGGGTTCGGACACTGAAGCTTTCTTT.

The rearrangement uses TRBV30 and TRBJ2-1, with 12 bases aligning to TRBD2. From germline, CDR1 is GTSNPN and CDR2 SVGIG (reference sequence). The V gene end was trimmed by 8 bases and the J gene end by 5 bases; junction bases not matched to a gene: 10. CDR3 length equals 15 residues. CDR3 coding DNA: TGTGCCGTACCTTTAGGACTAGCGGGAAACAATGAGCAGTTCTTC. This gives the protein CAVPLGLAGNNEQFF.

The chain is built from TRBV5-4 and TRBJ2-1, with 12 bases lining up with TRBD2. V lost 4 bases to trimming and J lost 5 bases; unmatched junction nucleotides: 7. The CDR3 runs to 16 residues. The germline V gene encodes CDR1 SGHNT and CDR2 YYREEE (reference sequence). In DNA, the CDR3 is TGTGCCAGCAGCCGCGAGACTAGCGGGAGCCACAATGAGCAGTTCTTC. Encoded protein: CASSRETSGSHNEQFF.

This chain links TRBV6-5 with TRBJ2-3; no clear D. Trimming took 1 base from V and 7 from J, leaving 3 bases between them. The germline V gene has CDR1 MNHEY and CDR2 SVGAGI. The CDR3 is made up of 11 amino acids. For the CDR3, the DNA is TGTGCCAGCAGTTACTTAAATACGCAGTATTTT. This translates into CASSYLNTQYF.

The chain couples TRBV3-1 (or the pseudogene TRBV3-2) to TRBJ1-1; no definite D call. The CDR3 extends over 11 amino acids. The germline V gene has CDR1 LGHDT and CDR2 YNNKEL (reference sequence). Between the trimmed V and J ends, which lost 3 bases and 10 bases, there was a span of 9 bases. CDR3 sequence: CASSQMGGAFF. DNA for the CDR3: TGTGCCAGCAGCCAGATGGGAGGAGCTTTCTTT.

The V and J genes are TRBV5-1 and TRBJ2-5; TRBD1 or TRBD2 may be the D gene (6 bases each). This CDR3 has 17 residues. V lost 1 base, J lost 3 bases, and 19 bases lay in between. The germline CDR1 and CDR2 sequences are SGHRS and YFSETQ. This CDR3 reads CASSLRPPQGGKETQYF. CDR3 DNA sequence: TGCGCCAGCAGCTTGAGACCACCACAAGGGGGGAAAGAGACCCAGTACTTC.